Reported below is one T cell receptor (beta chain). Its antigen is not identified. This record comes from a study of OX40 agonist ivuxolimab in advanced cancers. Looking at the study overall: The patients received ivuxolimab by intravenous route every 2 weeks at 0.01 to 10 mg/kg. The study reported partial responses in three patients: one hepatocellular carcinoma, two cutaneous melanoma. General observations from the study: By week 6 at 0.1 to 3.0 mg/kg, blood CD4+ and CD8+ T cells had expanded clonally. Among the least clonally expanded were partial responders at 0.1-3.0 mg/kg.

Here immunoSEQ multiplex PCR was the method, and the copy in TCRdb shows in-frame clones only, minus some. The table records tens of thousands of clones, around four fifths of them present only once. This CDR3 contains 14 residues. Germline CDR1 reads SEHNR; CDR2 reads FQNEAQ (reference sequence). Between the trimmed V and J ends, which lost 5 bases and 5 bases, there was a span of 13 bases. The material sequenced was CD4+ or CD8+ T cells sorted from blood, taken in a trial of the OX40 agonist ivuxolimab. The chain carries TRBV7-9 and TRBJ2-1, with TRBD1 as a possible D gene (6 bases). This receptor was identified in an adult with an advanced solid tumor such as melanoma, head and neck, liver or kidney cancer. This CDR3 reads CASSPTRQDNEQFF. The CDR3 DNA is TGTGCCAGCAGCCCTACTCGACAGGACAATGAGCAGTTCTTC.